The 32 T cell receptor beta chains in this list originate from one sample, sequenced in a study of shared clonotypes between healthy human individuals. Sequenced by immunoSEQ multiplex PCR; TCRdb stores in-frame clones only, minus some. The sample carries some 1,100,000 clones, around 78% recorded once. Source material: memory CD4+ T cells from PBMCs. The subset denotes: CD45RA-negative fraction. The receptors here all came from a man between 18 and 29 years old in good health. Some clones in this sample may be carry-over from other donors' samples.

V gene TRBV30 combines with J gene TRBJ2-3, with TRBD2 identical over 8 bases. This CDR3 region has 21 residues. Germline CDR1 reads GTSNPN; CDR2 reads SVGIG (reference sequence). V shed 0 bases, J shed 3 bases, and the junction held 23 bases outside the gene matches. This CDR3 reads CAWSVRLGLAAPTVQTDTQYF. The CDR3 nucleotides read TGTGCCTGGAGTGTACGGTTAGGACTAGCCGCCCCGACCGTCCAGACAGATACGCAGTATTTT.

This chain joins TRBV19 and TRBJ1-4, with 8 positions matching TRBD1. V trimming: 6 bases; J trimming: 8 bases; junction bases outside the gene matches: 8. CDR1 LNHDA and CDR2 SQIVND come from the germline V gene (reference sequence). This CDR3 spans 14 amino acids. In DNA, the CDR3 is TGTGCCAGTAGCAACTCAGGGGGCAGGGAAAAACTGTTTTTT. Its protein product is CASSNSGGREKLFF.

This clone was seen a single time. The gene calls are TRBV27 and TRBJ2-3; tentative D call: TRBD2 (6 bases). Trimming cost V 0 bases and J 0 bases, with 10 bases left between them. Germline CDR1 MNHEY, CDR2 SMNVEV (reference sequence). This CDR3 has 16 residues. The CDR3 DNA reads TGTGCCAGCAGTTTATCGGGGAGGCCTAGCACAGATACGCAGTATTTT. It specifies CASSLSGRPSTDTQYF.

The CDR3 region has the DNA TGTGCCGATCAGGCGCGCACAGATACGCAGTATTTT. Amino acids: CADQARTDTQYF. The chain uses TRBV7-9 and TRBJ2-3, with D hard to call. V was cut by 11 bases and J by 1 base, with 10 bases left in between. This CDR3 spans 12 amino acids. CDR1 and CDR2 from the germline V gene are SEHNR and FQNEAQ (reference sequence).

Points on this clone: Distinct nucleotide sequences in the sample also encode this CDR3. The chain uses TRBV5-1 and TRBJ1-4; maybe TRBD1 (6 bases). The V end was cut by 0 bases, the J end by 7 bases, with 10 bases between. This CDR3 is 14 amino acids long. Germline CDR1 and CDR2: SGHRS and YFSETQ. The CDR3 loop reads CASSLGGGGEKLFF. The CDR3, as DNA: TGCGCCAGCAGCTTGGGAGGGGGAGGTGAAAAACTGTTTTTT.

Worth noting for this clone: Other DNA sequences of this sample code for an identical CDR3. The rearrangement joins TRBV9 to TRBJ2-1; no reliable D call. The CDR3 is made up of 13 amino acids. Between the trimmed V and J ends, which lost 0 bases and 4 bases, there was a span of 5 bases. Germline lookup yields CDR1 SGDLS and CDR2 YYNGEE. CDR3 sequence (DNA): TGTGCCAGCAGCGTAGCCGATTACAATGAGCAGTTCTTC. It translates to CASSVADYNEQFF.

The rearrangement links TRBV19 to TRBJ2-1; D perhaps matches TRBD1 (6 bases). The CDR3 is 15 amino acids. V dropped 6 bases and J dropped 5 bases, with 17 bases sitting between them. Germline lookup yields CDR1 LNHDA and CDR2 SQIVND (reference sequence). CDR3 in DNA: TGTGCCAGTAGGAAGGGGGACGGGCCCCACAATGAGCAGTTCTTC. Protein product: CASRKGDGPHNEQFF.

The CDR3 spells CASSLEELYTDTQYF. The CDR3 nucleotides read TGTGCCAGCAGCTTAGAAGAGCTTTACACAGATACGCAGTATTTT. V and J are TRBV7-8 and TRBJ2-3; D remains unclear. V lost 1 base and J 2 bases, leaving 10 bases between the germline ends. This CDR3 comprises 15 residues. Germline V gives CDR1 SGHVS, CDR2 FQNEAQ.

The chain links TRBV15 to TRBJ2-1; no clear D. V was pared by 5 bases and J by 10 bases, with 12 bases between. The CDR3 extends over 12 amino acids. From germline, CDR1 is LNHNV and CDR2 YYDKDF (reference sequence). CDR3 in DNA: TGTGCCACCAGCCCTATGGGGTCAGAGCAGTTCTTC. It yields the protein CATSPMGSEQFF.

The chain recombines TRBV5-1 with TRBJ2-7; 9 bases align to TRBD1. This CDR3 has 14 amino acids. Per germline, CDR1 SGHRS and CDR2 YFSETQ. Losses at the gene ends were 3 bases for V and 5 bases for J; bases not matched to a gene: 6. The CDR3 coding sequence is TGCGCCAGCAGCTCCGGGACAGGGTTGAACGAGCAGTACTTC. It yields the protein CASSSGTGLNEQYF.

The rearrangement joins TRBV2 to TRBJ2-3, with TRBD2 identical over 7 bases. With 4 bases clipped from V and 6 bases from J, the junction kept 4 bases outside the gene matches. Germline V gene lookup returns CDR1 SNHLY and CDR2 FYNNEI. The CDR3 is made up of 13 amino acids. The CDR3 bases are TGTGCCAGCAGTGTTGGGGAGGGCGATACGCAGTATTTT. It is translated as CASSVGEGDTQYF.

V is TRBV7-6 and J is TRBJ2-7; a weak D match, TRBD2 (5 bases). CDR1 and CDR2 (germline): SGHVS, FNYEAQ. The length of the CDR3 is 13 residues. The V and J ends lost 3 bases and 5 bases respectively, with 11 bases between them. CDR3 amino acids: CASSLRAEHEQYF. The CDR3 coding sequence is TGTGCCAGCAGCTTGAGGGCCGAGCACGAGCAGTACTTC.

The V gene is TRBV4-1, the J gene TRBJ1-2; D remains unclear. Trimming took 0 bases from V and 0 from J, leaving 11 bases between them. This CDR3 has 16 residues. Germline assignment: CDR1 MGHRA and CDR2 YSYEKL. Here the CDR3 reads CASSQDLVKANYGYTF. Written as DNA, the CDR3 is TGCGCCAGCAGCCAAGATTTGGTCAAAGCTAACTATGGCTACACCTTC.

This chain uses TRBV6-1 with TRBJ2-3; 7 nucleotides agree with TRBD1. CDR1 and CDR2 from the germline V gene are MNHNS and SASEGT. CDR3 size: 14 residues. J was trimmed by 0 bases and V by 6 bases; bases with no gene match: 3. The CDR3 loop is CASRPGGSTDTQYF. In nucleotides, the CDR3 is TGTGCCAGCAGGCCAGGGGGAAGCACAGATACGCAGTATTTT.

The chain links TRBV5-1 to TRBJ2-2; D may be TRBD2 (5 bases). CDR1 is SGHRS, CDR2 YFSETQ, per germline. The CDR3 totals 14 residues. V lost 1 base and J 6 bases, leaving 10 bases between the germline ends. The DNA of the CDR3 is TGCGCCAGCAGCTTGTCCGGGGTCCCCGGGGAGCTGTTTTTT. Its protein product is CASSLSGVPGELFF.

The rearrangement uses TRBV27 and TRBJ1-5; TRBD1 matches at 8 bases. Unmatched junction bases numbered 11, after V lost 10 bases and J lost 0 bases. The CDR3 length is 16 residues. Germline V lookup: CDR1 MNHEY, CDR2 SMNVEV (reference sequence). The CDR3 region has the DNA TGTGCCACCTCCGACAGGGGTCCCTATAGCAATCAGCCCCAGCATTTT. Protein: CATSDRGPYSNQPQHF.

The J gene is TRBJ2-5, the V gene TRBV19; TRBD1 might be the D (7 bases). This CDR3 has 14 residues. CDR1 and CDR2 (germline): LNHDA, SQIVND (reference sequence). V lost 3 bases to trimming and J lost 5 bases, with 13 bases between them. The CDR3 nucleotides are TGTGCCAGTAGTATGCGGCAGGGGGGCGAGACCCAGTACTTC. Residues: CASSMRQGGETQYF. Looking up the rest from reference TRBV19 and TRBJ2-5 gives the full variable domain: DGGITQSPKYLFRKEGQNVTLSCEQNLNHDAMYWYRQDPGQGLRLIYYSQIVNDFQKGDIAEGYSVSREKKESFPLTVTSAQKNPTAFYLCASSMRQGGETQYFGPGTRLLVL.

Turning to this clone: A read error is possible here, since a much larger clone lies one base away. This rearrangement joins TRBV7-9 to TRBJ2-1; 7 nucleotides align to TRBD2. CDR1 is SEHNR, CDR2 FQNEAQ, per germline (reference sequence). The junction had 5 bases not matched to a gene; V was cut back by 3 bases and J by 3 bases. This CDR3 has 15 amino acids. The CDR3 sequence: CASSFIRGSYNEQFF. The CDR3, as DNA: TGTGCCAGCAGCTTTATCCGCGGGAGCTACAATGAGCAGTTCTTC.

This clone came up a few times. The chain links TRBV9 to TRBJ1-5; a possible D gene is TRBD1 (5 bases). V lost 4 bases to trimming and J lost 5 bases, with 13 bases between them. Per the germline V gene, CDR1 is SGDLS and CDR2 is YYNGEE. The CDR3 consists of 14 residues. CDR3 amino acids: CASSSLGGDQPQHF. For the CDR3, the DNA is TGTGCCAGCAGCTCACTGGGGGGTGATCAGCCCCAGCATTTT.

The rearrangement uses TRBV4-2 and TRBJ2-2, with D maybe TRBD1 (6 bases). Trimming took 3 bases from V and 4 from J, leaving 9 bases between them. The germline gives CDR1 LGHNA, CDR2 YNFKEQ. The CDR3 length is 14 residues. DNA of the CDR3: TGTGCCAGCAGCCACGGACAGCGCACCGGGGAGCTGTTTTTT. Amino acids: CASSHGQRTGELFF.

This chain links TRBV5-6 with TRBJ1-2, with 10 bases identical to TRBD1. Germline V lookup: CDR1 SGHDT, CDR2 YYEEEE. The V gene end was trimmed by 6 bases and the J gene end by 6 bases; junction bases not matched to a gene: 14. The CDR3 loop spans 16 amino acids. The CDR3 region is CASTVGDRGRKDGYTF. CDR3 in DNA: TGTGCCAGCACAGTGGGAGACAGGGGGCGCAAGGATGGCTACACCTTC.

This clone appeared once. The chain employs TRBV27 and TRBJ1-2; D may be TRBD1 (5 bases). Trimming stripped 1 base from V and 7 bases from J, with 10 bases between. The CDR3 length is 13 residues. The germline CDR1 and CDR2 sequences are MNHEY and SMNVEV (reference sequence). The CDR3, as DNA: TGTGCCAGCAGTTTATATGGGGGTGGTGGCTACACCTTC. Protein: CASSLYGGGGYTF.

The CDR3 sequence: CASTIGVGMGYNEQFF. CDR3 nucleotide sequence: TGTGCCAGCACCATAGGGGTGGGGATGGGCTACAATGAGCAGTTCTTC. The V call is TRBV5-6, the J call TRBJ2-1, with D tentatively TRBD1 (5 bases). This CDR3 is 16 amino acids long. Germline V lookup: CDR1 SGHDT, CDR2 YYEEEE. The V end was cut by 6 bases, the J end by 3 bases, with 19 bases between.

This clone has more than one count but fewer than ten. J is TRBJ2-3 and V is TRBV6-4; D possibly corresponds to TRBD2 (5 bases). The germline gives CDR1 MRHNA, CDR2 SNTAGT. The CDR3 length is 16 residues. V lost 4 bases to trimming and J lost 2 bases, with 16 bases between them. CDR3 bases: TGTGCCAGCAGTGCCATGGAGGCGTGGATCACAGATACGCAGTATTTT. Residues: CASSAMEAWITDTQYF.

The CDR3 loop is CASSLGPSGPYEQYF. CDR3 sequence (DNA): TGTGCCAGCAGCTTAGGGCCTAGCGGACCCTACGAGCAGTACTTC. The chain carries TRBV11-2 and TRBJ2-7; 7 positions match TRBD2. The V segment lost 1 base and the J segment 2 bases; nucleotides outside the gene matches: 5. The germline V gene encodes CDR1 SGHAT and CDR2 FQNNGV. This CDR3 comprises 15 residues.

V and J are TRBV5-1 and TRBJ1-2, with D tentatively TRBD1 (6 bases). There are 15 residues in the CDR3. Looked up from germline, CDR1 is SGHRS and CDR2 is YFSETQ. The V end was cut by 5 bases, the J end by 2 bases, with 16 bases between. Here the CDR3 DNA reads TGCGCCAGCAGACGCGATATAACAGGGAACTATGGCTACACCTTC. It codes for CASRRDITGNYGYTF.

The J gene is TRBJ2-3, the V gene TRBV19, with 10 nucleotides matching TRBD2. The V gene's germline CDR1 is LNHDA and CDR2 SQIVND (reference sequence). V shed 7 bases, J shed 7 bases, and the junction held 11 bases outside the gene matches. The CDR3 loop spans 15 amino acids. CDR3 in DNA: TGTGCCAGTACCTCGGGGGCTAGCGGGAGAAATACGCAGTATTTT. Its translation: CASTSGASGRNTQYF.

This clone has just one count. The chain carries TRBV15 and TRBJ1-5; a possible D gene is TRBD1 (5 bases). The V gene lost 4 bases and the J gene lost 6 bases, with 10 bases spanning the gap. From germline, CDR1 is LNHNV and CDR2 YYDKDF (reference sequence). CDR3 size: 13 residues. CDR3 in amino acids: CATSIGGPQPQHF. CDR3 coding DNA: TGTGCCACCAGCATCGGGGGACCTCAGCCCCAGCATTTT. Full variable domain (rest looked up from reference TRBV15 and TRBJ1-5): DAMVIQNPRYQVTQFGKPVTLSCSQTLNHNVMYWYQQKSSQAPKLLFHYYDKDFNNEADTPDNFQSRRPNTSFCFLDIRSPGLGDTAMYLCATSIGGPQPQHFGDGTRLSIL.

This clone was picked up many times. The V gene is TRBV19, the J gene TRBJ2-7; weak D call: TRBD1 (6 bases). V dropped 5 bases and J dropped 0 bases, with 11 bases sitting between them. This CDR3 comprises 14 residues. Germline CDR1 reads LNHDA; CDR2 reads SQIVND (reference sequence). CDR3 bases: TGTGCCAGTAGTGCGACAGGCTACTCCTACGAGCAGTACTTC. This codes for CASSATGYSYEQYF.

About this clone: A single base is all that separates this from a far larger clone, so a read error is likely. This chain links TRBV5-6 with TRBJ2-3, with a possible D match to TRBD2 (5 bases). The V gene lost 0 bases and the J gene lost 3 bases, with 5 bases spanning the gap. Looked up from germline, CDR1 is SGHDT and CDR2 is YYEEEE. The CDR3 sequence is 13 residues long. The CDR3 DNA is TGTGCCAGCAGCTTGGCGGGGACAGATACGCAGTATTTT. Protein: CASSLAGTDTQYF.

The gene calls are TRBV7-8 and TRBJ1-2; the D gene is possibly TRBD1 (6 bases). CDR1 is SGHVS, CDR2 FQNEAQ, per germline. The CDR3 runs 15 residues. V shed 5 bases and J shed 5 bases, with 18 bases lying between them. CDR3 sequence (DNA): TGTGCCAGCAGCCCCCTGGGGGGGGCCGGGTATGGCTACACCTTC. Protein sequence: CASSPLGGAGYGYTF.

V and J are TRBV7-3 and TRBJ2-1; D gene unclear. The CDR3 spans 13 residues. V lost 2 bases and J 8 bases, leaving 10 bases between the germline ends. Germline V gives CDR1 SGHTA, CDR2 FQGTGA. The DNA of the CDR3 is TGTGCCAGCAGCTTACTGGGCGGCGATGAGCAGTTCTTC. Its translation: CASSLLGGDEQFF.